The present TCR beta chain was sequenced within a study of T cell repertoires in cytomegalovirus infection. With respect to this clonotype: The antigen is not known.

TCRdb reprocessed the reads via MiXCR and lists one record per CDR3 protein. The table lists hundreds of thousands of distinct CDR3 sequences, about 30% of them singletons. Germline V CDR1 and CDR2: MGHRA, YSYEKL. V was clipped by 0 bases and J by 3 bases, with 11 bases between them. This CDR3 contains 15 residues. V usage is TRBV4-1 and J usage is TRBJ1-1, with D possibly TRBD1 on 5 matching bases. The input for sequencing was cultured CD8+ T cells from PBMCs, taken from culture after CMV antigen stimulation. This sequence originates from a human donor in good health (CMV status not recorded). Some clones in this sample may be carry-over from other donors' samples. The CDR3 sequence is CASSQDQQGDTEAFF. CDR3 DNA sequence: TGCGCCAGCAGCCAAGACCAGCAGGGAGACACTGAAGCTTTCTTT.